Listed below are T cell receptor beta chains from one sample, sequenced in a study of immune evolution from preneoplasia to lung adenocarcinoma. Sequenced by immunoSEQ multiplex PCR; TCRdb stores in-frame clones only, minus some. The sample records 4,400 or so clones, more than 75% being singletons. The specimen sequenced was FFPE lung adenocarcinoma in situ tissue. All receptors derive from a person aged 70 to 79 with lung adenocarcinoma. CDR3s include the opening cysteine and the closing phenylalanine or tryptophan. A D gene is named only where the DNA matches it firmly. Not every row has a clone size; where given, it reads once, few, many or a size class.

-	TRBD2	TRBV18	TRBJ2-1	TGTGCCAGCTCACCCCTGAACCAGCGGGGTTACAATGAGCAGTTCTTC	CASSPLNQRGYNEQFF
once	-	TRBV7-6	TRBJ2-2	TGTGCCAGCAGCTTAGGGGGGGACACCGGGGAGCTGTTTTTT	CASSLGGDTGELFF
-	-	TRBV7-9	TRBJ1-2	TGTGCCAGCAGCGTCGTCCGGGCAGGAGGCTACACCTTC	CASSVVRAGGYTF
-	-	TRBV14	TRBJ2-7	TGTGCCAGCAGCCAAGCAGGGCTCGGCTACGAGCAGTACTTC	CASSQAGLGYEQYF
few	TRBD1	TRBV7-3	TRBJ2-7	TGTGCCAGCAGCTATGGACAGGGACCGTACGAGCAGTACTTC	CASSYGQGPYEQYF
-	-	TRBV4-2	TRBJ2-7	TGTGCCAGCAGCCTCTCCGGGTACGAGCAGTACTTC	CASSLSGYEQYF
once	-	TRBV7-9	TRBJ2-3	TGTGCCAGCAGGGGAGGGGGGGGCACAGATACGCAGTATTTT	CASRGGGGTDTQYF
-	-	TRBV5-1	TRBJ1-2	TGCGCCAGCAGCTTGGGGGGGGCAAGCTATGGCTACACCTTC	CASSLGGASYGYTF
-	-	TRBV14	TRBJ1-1	TGTGCCAGCACCCAAGGACCTGAAGCTTTCTTT	CASTQGPEAFF
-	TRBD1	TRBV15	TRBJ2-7	TGTGCCACCAGTGAGGGACAGGGAATGTACGAGCAGTACTTC	CATSEGQGMYEQYF
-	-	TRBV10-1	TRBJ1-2	TGCGCCACCGAACACTCTAACTATGGCTACACCTTC	CATEHSNYGYTF
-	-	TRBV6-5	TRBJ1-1	TGTGCCAGCACCGGGAACACTGAAGCTTTCTTT	CASTGNTEAFF
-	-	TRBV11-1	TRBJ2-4	TGTGCCAGCAGCTTGGAAAAGACGACAAACATTCAGTACTTC	CASSLEKTTNIQYF
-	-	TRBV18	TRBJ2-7	TGTGCCAGCTCACCGTCGCTAGCGAGTTGGGGGGAGCAGTACTTC	CASSPSLASWGEQYF
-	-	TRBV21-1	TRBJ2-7	TGTGCCAGCAGCGCTTCTTTGGGGGAGCAGTACTTC	CASSASLGEQYF
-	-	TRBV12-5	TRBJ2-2	TGTGCTAGTGGTTTGGTTGTGGACACCGGGGAGCTGTTTTTT	CASGLVVDTGELFF
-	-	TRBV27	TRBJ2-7	TGTGCCAGCACTCCGATCACAGGGAACTCCTACGAGCAGTACTTC	CASTPITGNSYEQYF
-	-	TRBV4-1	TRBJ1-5	TGCGCCAGCAGCCAGCAGACAGCTTCCAATCAGCCCCAGCATTTT	CASSQQTASNQPQHF
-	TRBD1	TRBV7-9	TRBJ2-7	TGTGCCAGCAGTCCAGGGGGCTCCTACGAGCAGTACTTC	CASSPGGSYEQYF
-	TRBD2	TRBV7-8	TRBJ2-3	TGTGCCAGCAGCTTAGAGGGACTATGGCGGGATACGCAGTATTTT	CASSLEGLWRDTQYF
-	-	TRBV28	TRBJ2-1	TGTGCCAGCAGTTCACTCGGGGGTTACAATGAGCAGTTCTTC	CASSSLGGYNEQFF
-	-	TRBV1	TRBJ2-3	TGCACCAGCAGCCAAAGGTACGGCCCCACGGCAGATACGCAGTATTTT	CTSSQRYGPTADTQYF
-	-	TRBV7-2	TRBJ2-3	TGTGCCAGCAGGTCGGGAGCAGATACGCAGTATTTT	CASRSGADTQYF